The sequence of this T cell receptor (beta chain) was determined in a study of PD-1 blockade in classical Hodgkin lymphoma. Only in-frame clones appear in the TCRdb table, and some are missing; sequencing was by immunoSEQ multiplex PCR. The table has 20,000 to 25,000 clones, about 94% seen once. A note on this clone: Antigen: not known.

Study-wide points: Newly diagnosed patients reportedly trailed healthy donors in baseline TCR diversity.

The time point: newly diagnosed, previously untreated cHL patient sample. The germline CDR1 and CDR2 sequences are MNHNS and SASEGT. This CDR3 is built from 14 residues. Trimming stripped 1 base from V and 5 bases from J, with 11 bases between. This rearrangement joins TRBV6-1 to TRBJ2-5; possible D gene TRBD2, 6 bases. Material: peripheral blood mononuclear cells (PBMCs). The TCR comes from a human donor with classical Hodgkin lymphoma. In nucleotides, the CDR3 is TGTGCCAGCAGTGAAGGGGTAGGGAGGGAGACCCAGTACTTC. Encoded protein: CASSEGVGRETQYF.